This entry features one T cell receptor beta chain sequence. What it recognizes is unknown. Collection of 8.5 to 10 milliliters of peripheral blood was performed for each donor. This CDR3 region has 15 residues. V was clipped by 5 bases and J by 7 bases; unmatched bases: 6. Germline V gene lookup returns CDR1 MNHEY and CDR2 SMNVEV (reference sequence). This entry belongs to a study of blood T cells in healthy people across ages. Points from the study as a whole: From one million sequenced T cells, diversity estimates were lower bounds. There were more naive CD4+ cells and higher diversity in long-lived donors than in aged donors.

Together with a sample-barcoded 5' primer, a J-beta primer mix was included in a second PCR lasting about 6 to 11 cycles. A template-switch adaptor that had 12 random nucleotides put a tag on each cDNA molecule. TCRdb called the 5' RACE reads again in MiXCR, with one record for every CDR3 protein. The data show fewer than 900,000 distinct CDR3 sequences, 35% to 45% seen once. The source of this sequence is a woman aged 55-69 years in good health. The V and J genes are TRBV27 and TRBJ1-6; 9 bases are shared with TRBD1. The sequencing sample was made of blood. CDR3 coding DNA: TGTGCCAGCAGTAAAGGGACAGGGAGCAATTCACCCCTCCACTTT. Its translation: CASSKGTGSNSPLHF.